The clone carrying this T cell receptor (beta chain) was observed a few times. This entry belongs to a study of blood T cell repertoires in COVID-19. Study overall: The cDNA or gDNA used as material had been derived from T cells, B-cell-depleted T cells, or PBMCs.

TCRdb keeps only in-frame clones here, not all; method: immunoSEQ multiplex PCR. The table includes approximately 440,000 clones, 90% detected once. V dropped 3 bases and J dropped 8; count of bases not matched to a gene: 8. The CDR3 consists of 16 residues. Per the germline V gene, CDR1 is SEHNR and CDR2 is FQNEAQ (reference sequence). This receptor was identified in a man aged 18 to 29 who had recovered from COVID-19. The chain joins TRBV7-9 to TRBJ2-2; 11 positions match TRBD2. The specimen sequenced was PBMCs or T cells enriched from blood (not recorded which). CDR3 sequence: CASSFVSGRASGELFF. The CDR3 DNA reads as TGTGCCAGCAGCTTTGTTAGCGGGAGGGCCTCAGGGGAGCTGTTTTTT.